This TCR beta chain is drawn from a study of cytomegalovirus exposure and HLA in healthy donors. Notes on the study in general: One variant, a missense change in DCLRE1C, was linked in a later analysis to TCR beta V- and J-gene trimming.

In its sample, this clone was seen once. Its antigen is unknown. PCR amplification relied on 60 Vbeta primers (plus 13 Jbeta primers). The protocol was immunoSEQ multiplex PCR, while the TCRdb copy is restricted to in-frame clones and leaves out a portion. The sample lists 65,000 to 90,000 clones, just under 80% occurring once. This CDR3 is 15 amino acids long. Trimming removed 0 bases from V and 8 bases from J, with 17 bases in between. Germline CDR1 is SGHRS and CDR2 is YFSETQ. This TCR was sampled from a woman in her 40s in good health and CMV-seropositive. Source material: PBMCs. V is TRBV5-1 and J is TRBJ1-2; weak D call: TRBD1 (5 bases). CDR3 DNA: TGCGCCAGCAGCTTGGATTTGGGGAGGGGTACCGGCTACACCTTC. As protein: CASSLDLGRGTGYTF. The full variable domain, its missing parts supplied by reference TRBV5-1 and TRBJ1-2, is KAGVTQTPRYLIKTRGQQVTLSCSPISGHRSVSWYQQTPGQGLQFLFEYFSETQRNKGNFPGRFSGRQFSNSRSEMNVSTLELGDSALYLCASSLDLGRGTGYTFGSGTRLTVV.